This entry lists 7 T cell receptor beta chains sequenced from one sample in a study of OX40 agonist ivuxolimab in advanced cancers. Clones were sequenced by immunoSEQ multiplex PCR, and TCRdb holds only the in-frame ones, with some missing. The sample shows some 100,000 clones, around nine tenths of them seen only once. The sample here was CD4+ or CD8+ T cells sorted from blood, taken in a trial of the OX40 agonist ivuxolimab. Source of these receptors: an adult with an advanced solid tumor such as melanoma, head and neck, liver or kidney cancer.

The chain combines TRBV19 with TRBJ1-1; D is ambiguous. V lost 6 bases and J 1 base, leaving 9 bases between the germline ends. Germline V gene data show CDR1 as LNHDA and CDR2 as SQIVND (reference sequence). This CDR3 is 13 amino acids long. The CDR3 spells CASSWAENTEAFF. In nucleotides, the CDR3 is TGTGCCAGTAGCTGGGCCGAGAACACTGAAGCTTTCTTT.

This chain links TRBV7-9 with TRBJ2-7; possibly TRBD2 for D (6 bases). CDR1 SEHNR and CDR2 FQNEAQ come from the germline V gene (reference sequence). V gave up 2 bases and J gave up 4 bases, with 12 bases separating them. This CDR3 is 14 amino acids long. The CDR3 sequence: CASSLRSGEYEQYF. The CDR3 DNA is TGTGCCAGCAGCTTACGGTCGGGAGAATACGAGCAGTACTTC.

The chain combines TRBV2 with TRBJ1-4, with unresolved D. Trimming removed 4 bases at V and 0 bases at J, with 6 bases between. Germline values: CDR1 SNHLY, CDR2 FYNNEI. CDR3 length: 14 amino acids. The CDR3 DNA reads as TGTGCCAGCAGTGGAGTTGCAACTAATGAAAAACTGTTTTTT. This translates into CASSGVATNEKLFF.

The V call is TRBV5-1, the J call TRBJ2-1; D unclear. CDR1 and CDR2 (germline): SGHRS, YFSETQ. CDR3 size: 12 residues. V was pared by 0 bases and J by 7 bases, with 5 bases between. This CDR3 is CASSLDGNEQFF. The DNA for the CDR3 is TGCGCCAGCAGCTTGGACGGTAATGAGCAGTTCTTC.

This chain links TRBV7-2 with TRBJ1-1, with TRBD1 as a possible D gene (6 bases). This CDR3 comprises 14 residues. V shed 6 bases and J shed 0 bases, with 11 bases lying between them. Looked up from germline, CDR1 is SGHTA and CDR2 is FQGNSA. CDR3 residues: CASRQGGMNTEAFF. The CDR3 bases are TGTGCCAGCAGACAGGGCGGCATGAACACTGAAGCTTTCTTT.

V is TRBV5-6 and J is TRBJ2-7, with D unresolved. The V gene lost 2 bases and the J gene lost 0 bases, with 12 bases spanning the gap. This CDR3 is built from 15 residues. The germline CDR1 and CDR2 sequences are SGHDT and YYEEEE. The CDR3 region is CASSFPTESSYEQYF. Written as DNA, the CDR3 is TGTGCCAGCAGCTTTCCAACGGAGAGCTCCTACGAGCAGTACTTC.

The CDR3 coding sequence is TGTGCCATCAGTGGAGGTTCCGAGCAGTACTTC. It is translated as CAISGGSEQYF. The rearrangement uses TRBV10-3 and TRBJ2-7; D not resolved. This CDR3 comprises 11 residues. V was clipped by 4 bases and J by 6 bases, with 7 bases between them. Germline V lookup: CDR1 ENHRY, CDR2 SYGVKD.